This passage covers 26 T cell receptor beta chains from one sample sequenced in a study of blood T cell repertoires in COVID-19. Measured with immunoSEQ multiplex PCR; TCRdb has only the in-frame clones, and not every one. The sample shows approximately 130,000 clones, over 75% of them seen only once. Material for sequencing was peripheral blood. These receptors all stem from a man in his sixties with acute or convalescent COVID-19.

The J gene is TRBJ1-5, the V gene TRBV15; D is undetermined. The CDR3 extends over 14 amino acids. With 0 bases removed from V and 7 bases from J, the gap between germline ends came to 10 bases. CDR1 is LNHNV, CDR2 YYDKDF, per germline (reference sequence). As DNA, the CDR3 is TGTGCCACCAGCAGAGATTTGGGGAGACAGCCCCAGCATTTT. This sequence encodes CATSRDLGRQPQHF.

The rearrangement uses TRBV10-3 and TRBJ2-7; D is perhaps TRBD2 (6 bases). CDR3 length: 15 residues. V was trimmed by 2 bases and J by 0 bases, leaving 11 bases between them. Per the germline V gene, CDR1 is ENHRY and CDR2 is SYGVKD. The CDR3 DNA sequence: TGTGCCATCAGTGAGCGGGACTCCAACTCCTACGAGCAGTACTTC. Amino acid sequence: CAISERDSNSYEQYF.

The J gene is TRBJ2-3, the V gene TRBV5-1; 10 nucleotides align to TRBD2. Germline V lookup: CDR1 SGHRS, CDR2 YFSETQ. The V segment lost 3 bases and the J segment 7 bases; nucleotides outside the gene matches: 5. CDR3 length: 14 residues. CDR3 coding DNA: TGCGCCAGCAGCTGGACTAGCGGTGGGAATACGCAGTATTTT. This codes for CASSWTSGGNTQYF.

CDR3 loop: CASRASGANEQFF. The CDR3 region has the DNA TGTGCCAGCCGGGCTAGCGGGGCCAATGAGCAGTTCTTC. The gene calls are TRBV3-1 (or the pseudogene TRBV3-2) and TRBJ2-1; the match to TRBD2 covers 9 bases. This CDR3 has 13 amino acids. The trim removed 8 bases at V and 6 bases at J, leaving 5 bases unmatched. From germline, CDR1 is LGHDT and CDR2 YNNKEL (reference sequence).

This clone has only one observation. The chain couples TRBV19 to TRBJ2-3; 12 bases are a match to TRBD2. The CDR3 sequence is 21 residues long. With V trimmed by 3 bases and J by 3 bases, 19 bases remained unmatched. CDR1 is LNHDA, CDR2 SQIVND, per germline (reference sequence). The CDR3 DNA reads TGTGCCAGTAGTATGGCCCCTAGTTCTAGCGGGAGGGCCGGAGTTACAGATACGCAGTATTTT. It translates to CASSMAPSSSGRAGVTDTQYF.

This chain connects TRBV5-1 to TRBJ2-7; maybe TRBD2 (7 bases). The length of the CDR3 is 15 residues. Trimming left V 4 bases short and J 2 bases short, with 16 bases between. From germline, CDR1 is SGHRS and CDR2 YFSETQ. The CDR3 DNA sequence: TGCGCCAGCAGCCCGAGGGGGGGCGCTACCTACGAGCAGTACTTC. Translating it yields CASSPRGGATYEQYF.

This clone was found a few times. V is TRBV28 and J is TRBJ2-3, with 8 bases aligning to TRBD1. The J segment lost 4 bases and the V segment lost 6 bases, leaving 18 bases of the junction unmatched. The germline V gene encodes CDR1 MDHEN and CDR2 SYDVKM. The length of the CDR3 is 18 residues. CDR3 nucleotide sequence: TGTGCCAGCAGGGGGGGACAGGATCCTCTTCCGGGGGCAGATACGCAGTATTTT. Protein: CASRGGQDPLPGADTQYF. The full variable domain, in which reference TRBV28 and TRBJ2-3 provide the parts outside the CDR3, is DVKVTQSSRYLVKRTGEKVFLECVQDMDHENMFWYRQDPGLGLRLIYFSYDVKMKEKGDIPEGYSVSREKKERFSLILESASTNQTSMYLCASRGGQDPLPGADTQYFGPGTRLTVL.

This rearrangement joins TRBV7-2 to TRBJ2-3; D not certain. The CDR3 sequence is 16 residues long. Germline CDR1 is SGHTA and CDR2 is FQGNSA. Trimming cost V 1 base and J 4 bases, with 15 bases left between them. CDR3 residues: CASSLGSPGSADTQYF. CDR3 nucleotides: TGTGCCAGCAGCTTAGGTTCGCCGGGTAGTGCAGATACGCAGTATTTT.

The V and J genes are TRBV19 and TRBJ2-1; TRBD2 agrees at 9 bases. V gave up 8 bases and J gave up 7 bases; unmatched junction bases: 12. The CDR3 covers 15 residues. Germline CDR1 and CDR2: LNHDA and SQIVND (reference sequence). CDR3 sequence reads: CASEGGGGRVNEQFF. For the CDR3, the DNA is TGTGCCAGTGAGGGAGGAGGCGGGAGGGTAAATGAGCAGTTCTTC.

V gene TRBV28 combines with J gene TRBJ2-5, with 9 bases that match TRBD2. Germline loops: CDR1 MDHEN, CDR2 SYDVKM. The V gene end was trimmed by 5 bases and the J gene end by 9 bases; junction bases not matched to a gene: 13. CDR3 size: 15 residues. The CDR3 here is CASSPPSGNLQAQYF. The CDR3 DNA follows: TGTGCCAGCAGTCCTCCTAGCGGGAACCTACAAGCCCAGTACTTC. The full variable domain, rest sourced from reference TRBV28 and TRBJ2-5, is DVKVTQSSRYLVKRTGEKVFLECVQDMDHENMFWYRQDPGLGLRLIYFSYDVKMKEKGDIPEGYSVSREKKERFSLILESASTNQTSMYLCASSPPSGNLQAQYFGPGTRLLVL.

This clone showed up just once. The chain links TRBV5-1 to TRBJ2-1; D is unresolved. The CDR3 runs to 13 residues. The V end lost 2 bases, the J end lost 1 base, and 4 bases lay between the germline ends. Germline-derived CDR1 and CDR2 are SGHRS and YFSETQ. The CDR3 DNA sequence: TGCGCCAGCAGCTTATCGTCCTACAATGAGCAGTTCTTC. Protein product: CASSLSSYNEQFF.

The CDR3 DNA is TGTGCCAGTTTCGGGGAGGGACGCTATGGCTACACCTTC. Translation: CASFGEGRYGYTF. The V gene is TRBV27, the J gene TRBJ1-2; a weak D match, TRBD1 (5 bases). The germline V and J ends were trimmed by 9 bases and 4 bases, with 15 bases remaining between them. From germline, CDR1 is MNHEY and CDR2 SMNVEV (reference sequence). The CDR3 length is 13 residues.

This clone was observed once. CDR3 DNA sequence: TGTGCCAGCAGTTACACACAGGGTCTGGCTGAAGCTTTCTTT. This gives the protein CASSYTQGLAEAFF. The chain links TRBV6-5 to TRBJ1-1, with D perhaps TRBD1 (6 bases). CDR1 and CDR2 from the germline V gene are MNHEY and SVGAGI. Trimming took off 2 bases at V and 6 bases at J, with 13 bases between the two ends. The length of the CDR3 is 14 residues.

This clone has a handful of counts. V gene TRBV28 combines with J gene TRBJ1-2, with 10 bases that match TRBD1. Looked up from germline, CDR1 is MDHEN and CDR2 is SYDVKM. With V trimmed by 4 bases and J by 1 base, 15 bases remained unmatched. The CDR3 sequence is 19 residues long. CDR3 nucleotide sequence: TGTGCCAGCAGTTACCGTCGGAGACAGGGGGCCCCTATTAACTATGGCTACACCTTC. As protein: CASSYRRRQGAPINYGYTF.

The chain couples TRBV4-3 to TRBJ2-5; the D gene is possibly TRBD1 (6 bases). Trimming cost V 0 bases and J 5 bases, with 13 bases left between them. Germline values: CDR1 LGHNA, CDR2 YSLEER. The CDR3 is 15 residues long. The CDR3 spells CASSQDGGGGETQYF. Written as DNA, the CDR3 is TGCGCCAGCAGCCAAGATGGTGGGGGCGGGGAGACCCAGTACTTC.

The chain is built from TRBV6-6 and TRBJ1-3, with D possibly matching TRBD1 (5 bases). Germline-derived CDR1 and CDR2 are MNHNY and SVGAGI (reference sequence). V was shortened by 6 bases and J by 0 bases, with 9 bases between the two germline ends. This CDR3 comprises 14 residues. This CDR3 reads CASRRGASGNTIYF. The CDR3 bases are TGTGCCAGCAGGCGGGGCGCCTCTGGAAACACCATATATTTT.

The chain employs TRBV5-1 and TRBJ2-1, with D maybe TRBD2 (5 bases). The CDR3 is 14 amino acids. Germline V gene sequence: CDR1 SGHRS, CDR2 YFSETQ. V lost 3 bases and J lost 14, with 21 bases in between. CDR3 amino acids: CASSYTTTPRREFF. DNA for the CDR3: TGCGCCAGCAGCTACACGACTACCCCCCGGCGTGAGTTCTTC.

The rearrangement links TRBV24-1 to TRBJ2-7; D perhaps matches TRBD1 (6 bases). The CDR3 spans 13 residues. Trimming cost V 6 bases and J 1 base, with 9 bases left between them. CDR1 and CDR2 from the germline V gene are KGHDR and SFDVKD. CDR3: CATSSGQSYEQYF. The DNA for the CDR3 is TGTGCCACCAGTAGCGGACAGTCCTACGAGCAGTACTTC.

The chain uses TRBV24-1 and TRBJ2-5, with a weak D call TRBD2 (6 bases). V gave up 5 bases and J gave up 4 bases, with 13 bases separating them. Germline V gene data show CDR1 as KGHDR and CDR2 as SFDVKD. There are 14 residues in the CDR3. The CDR3 region is CATSGLKEGETQYF. CDR3 in DNA: TGTGCCACCAGTGGCCTCAAGGAGGGAGAGACCCAGTACTTC.

The genes are TRBV2 and TRBJ2-7, with a weak D call TRBD2 (6 bases). With 6 bases removed from V and 4 bases from J, the gap between germline ends came to 10 bases. In germline, CDR1 is SNHLY, CDR2 FYNNEI. This CDR3 contains 12 residues. CDR3 in amino acids: CASSPAGYEQYF. DNA of the CDR3: TGTGCCAGCAGCCCCGCGGGGTACGAGCAGTACTTC.

The CDR3 loop reads CASTRTGALEAFF. DNA of the CDR3: TGTGCCAGCACCCGGACAGGGGCTCTTGAAGCTTTCTTT. J is TRBJ1-1 and V is TRBV12-3 or TRBV12-4, with TRBD1 identical over 9 bases. V lost 7 bases, J lost 7 bases, and 7 bases stayed unmatched. The CDR3 is 13 residues long.

This chain uses TRBV7-9 with TRBJ2-7; D is uncertain. Germline loops: CDR1 SEHNR, CDR2 FQNEAQ (reference sequence). Trimming removed 4 bases from V and 3 bases from J, with 10 bases in between. CDR3 length: 13 amino acids. The CDR3 region is CASSSDIYYEQYF. The DNA for the CDR3 is TGTGCCAGCAGCTCCGACATCTACTACGAGCAGTACTTC.

This clone is a singleton in its sample. This chain connects TRBV5-1 to TRBJ1-4; D uncertain. Trimming cost V 0 bases and J 8 bases, with 17 bases left between them. The germline V gene encodes CDR1 SGHRS and CDR2 YFSETQ. There are 16 residues in the CDR3. The CDR3 here is CASSLGVSDSGEKLFF. In DNA form, the CDR3 reads TGCGCCAGCAGCTTGGGAGTAAGTGACTCTGGGGAAAAACTGTTTTTT.

The chain couples TRBV6-2 or TRBV6-3 to TRBJ2-7; TRBD1 agrees at 7 bases. There are 15 residues in the CDR3. Germline trimming cut 4 bases from V and 2 bases from J; bases unmatched to any gene: 8. The V gene's germline CDR1 is MNHEY and CDR2 SVGEGT. The CDR3: CASSSPRDRAYEQYF. For the CDR3, the DNA is TGTGCCAGCAGTTCCCCCCGGGACAGAGCCTACGAGCAGTACTTC.

The V call is TRBV7-8, the J call TRBJ2-7; 8 nucleotides align to TRBD1. Germline V CDR1 and CDR2: SGHVS, FQNEAQ. CDR3 length equals 14 residues. V shed 5 bases, J shed 5 bases, and the junction held 8 bases outside the gene matches. This chain's CDR3 is CASSPRTGQDEQYF. CDR3 DNA sequence: TGTGCCAGCAGCCCCCGGACAGGGCAAGACGAGCAGTACTTC.

The rearrangement uses TRBV7-3 and TRBJ2-3, with D perhaps TRBD2 (6 bases). Germline V gene lookup returns CDR1 SGHTA and CDR2 FQGTGA. Trimming shortened V by 7 bases and J by 3 bases, and 14 bases separated the two germline ends. The CDR3 has 14 amino acids. CDR3 sequence reads: CASTQGRETDTQYF. The DNA for the CDR3 is TGTGCCAGCACCCAAGGGCGGGAAACAGATACGCAGTATTTT. Based on the CDR3 plus reference TRBV7-3 and TRBJ2-3, the full variable domain is GAGVSQTPSNKVTEKGKYVELRCDPISGHTALYWYRQSLGQGPEFLIYFQGTGAADDSGLPNDRFFAVRPEGSVSTLKIQRTERGDSAVYLCASTQGRETDTQYFGPGTRLTVL.